The clone carrying this T cell receptor beta chain was found a few times. TCRdb ran MiXCR on the 5' RACE reads and lists one entry per CDR3 protein. The sample has roughly 190,000 distinct CDR3 sequences, about 13% seen once. This record comes from a study of CD8 T cells in ankylosing spondylitis. V was clipped by 3 bases and J by 2 bases, with 9 bases between them. The CDR3 contains 14 residues. Germline lookup yields CDR1 MGHRA and CDR2 YSYEKL. This receptor was identified in a male donor with ankylosing spondylitis or in good health (not recorded which). Sequenced: blood, either unsorted or a sorted T cell fraction (not recorded which). The V call is TRBV4-1, the J call TRBJ2-3; the D is unclear. CDR3 residues: CASSHGTLTDTQYF. Written as DNA, the CDR3 is TGCGCCAGCAGCCATGGTACCCTCACAGATACGCAGTATTTT.